Below are 21 T cell receptor beta chains sequenced from a single sample in a study of T cells after yellow fever vaccination. TCRdb passed the 5' RACE reads through MiXCR, listing each CDR3 protein once. The data hold hundreds of thousands of distinct CDR3 sequences, with roughly 3.9% observed a single time. This specimen was PBMCs, taken 5 days after the yellow fever booster vaccination. The source of these receptors is a man between 18 and 35 years old who received the YFV17D yellow fever vaccine.

This clonotype has only a few counts. The rearrangement joins TRBV9 to TRBJ1-2, with TRBD1 matching 8 bases. The CDR3 length is 15 residues. The trim removed 3 bases at V and 3 bases at J, leaving 7 bases unmatched. CDR1 SGDLS and CDR2 YYNGEE come from the germline V gene. In DNA, the CDR3 is TGTGCCAGCAGCGGGACAGGGAAAGGTTACTATGGCTACACCTTC. Translated, it gives CASSGTGKGYYGYTF.

This clonotype was found a few times. In DNA form, the CDR3 reads TGTGCCAGCAGCTACGCGGGACAGACCGCGGGCTACACCTTC. This sequence encodes CASSYAGQTAGYTF. The chain carries TRBV12-3 or TRBV12-4 and TRBJ1-2; TRBD1 aligns across 7 bases. The junction had 12 bases not matched to a gene; V was cut back by 6 bases and J by 8 bases. The CDR3 runs 14 residues.

This clonotype has only a few counts. The chain employs TRBV7-2 and TRBJ2-4; 8 bases align to TRBD2. The CDR3 extends over 17 amino acids. Trimming cost V 5 bases and J 1 base; bases outside gene matches: 10. Germline lookup yields CDR1 SGHTA and CDR2 FQGNSA. CDR3 nucleotide sequence: TGTGCCAGCAGCCCCCCCTCGGGGGGGCTTGCCAAAAACATTCAGTACTTC. Residues: CASSPPSGGLAKNIQYF.

The chain recombines TRBV5-1 with TRBJ2-1; the D gene is possibly TRBD1 (5 bases). Trimming left V 0 bases short and J 2 bases short, with 6 bases between. From germline, CDR1 is SGHRS and CDR2 YFSETQ. This CDR3 spans 14 amino acids. CDR3 residues: CASSLDRTYNEQFF. In nucleotides, the CDR3 is TGCGCCAGCAGCTTGGACAGGACCTACAATGAGCAGTTCTTC. The full variable domain, completed using reference TRBV5-1 and TRBJ2-1, is KAGVTQTPRYLIKTRGQQVTLSCSPISGHRSVSWYQQTPGQGLQFLFEYFSETQRNKGNFPGRFSGRQFSNSRSEMNVSTLELGDSALYLCASSLDRTYNEQFFGPGTRLTVL.

The CDR3 DNA reads TGTGCCAGCAGCCAAGTCGCTACGCAGTATTTT. Encoded protein: CASSQVATQYF. The chain uses TRBV3-1 and TRBJ2-3; D remains ambiguous. Germline assignment: CDR1 LGHDT and CDR2 YNNKEL (reference sequence). The CDR3 runs to 11 residues. V dropped 1 base and J dropped 8 bases, with 4 bases sitting between them.

This clonotype has more than one count but fewer than ten. The CDR3 DNA sequence: TGCGCCAGCAGCTTGGACAGGCTTAATGAGCAGTTCTTC. Protein product: CASSLDRLNEQFF. The rearrangement uses TRBV5-1 and TRBJ2-1; the D gene is possibly TRBD1 (5 bases). Germline loops: CDR1 SGHRS, CDR2 YFSETQ. The V gene lost 0 bases and the J gene lost 7 bases, with 8 bases spanning the gap. This CDR3 has 13 amino acids.

V gene TRBV27 combines with J gene TRBJ2-7, with D hard to call. Germline CDR1 and CDR2: MNHEY and SMNVEV (reference sequence). V was trimmed by 8 bases and J by 0 bases, leaving 14 bases between them. The CDR3 sequence is 14 residues long. The CDR3 loop is CASRLRPTSYEQYF. Here the CDR3 DNA reads TGTGCCAGCCGGCTCAGGCCTACCTCCTACGAGCAGTACTTC.

At least ten counts were recorded for this clonotype. The V gene is TRBV7-8, the J gene TRBJ2-1; TRBD2 is a possible D gene (6 bases). Trimming removed 5 bases from V and 7 bases from J, with 15 bases in between. The CDR3 extends over 14 amino acids. CDR1 and CDR2 (germline): SGHVS, FQNEAQ. The CDR3 DNA reads TGTGCCAGCAGCCAAGGAGGGGATCTAAATGAGCAGTTCTTC. It encodes CASSQGGDLNEQFF.

In its sample, this clonotype was seen many times. V is TRBV7-3 and J is TRBJ2-7, with a tentative D call TRBD1 (5 bases). Germline CDR1 reads SGHTA; CDR2 reads FQGTGA. V lost 1 base and J lost 5, with 15 bases in between. CDR3 length equals 15 residues. The CDR3 region is CASSLSGSGYDEQYF. DNA for the CDR3: TGTGCCAGCAGCTTAAGTGGCTCAGGGTACGACGAGCAGTACTTC.

This clonotype appeared a few times. V is TRBV6-5 and J is TRBJ2-7; the match to TRBD1 covers 7 bases. This CDR3 is 14 amino acids long. The germline CDR1 and CDR2 sequences are MNHEY and SVGAGI. V gave up 3 bases and J gave up 3 bases; unmatched junction bases: 5. The CDR3 reads CASSYRGQNYEQYF. DNA for the CDR3: TGTGCCAGCAGTTATCGGGGACAGAACTACGAGCAGTACTTC.

This clonotype was found many times. The chain combines TRBV7-9 with TRBJ2-4, with D possibly matching TRBD1 (6 bases). The length of the CDR3 is 15 residues. The V gene lost 5 bases and the J gene lost 6 bases, with 17 bases spanning the gap. Looked up from germline, CDR1 is SEHNR and CDR2 is FQNEAQ (reference sequence). CDR3 sequence (DNA): TGTGCCAGCAGCCCCCGACAGGAATTGGGAAACATTCAGTACTTC. Translation gives CASSPRQELGNIQYF.

This clonotype showed up just a few times. The chain employs TRBV7-6 and TRBJ2-3; 7 bases match TRBD1. CDR1 and CDR2 (germline): SGHVS, FNYEAQ. The CDR3 is made up of 15 amino acids. V dropped 6 bases and J dropped 3; count of bases not matched to a gene: 9. The CDR3 region has the DNA TGTGCCAGCAGTCGAACAGGGGAAAGGACAGATACGCAGTATTTT. It specifies CASSRTGERTDTQYF.

This clonotype was observed a few times. This chain connects TRBV20-1 to TRBJ1-5; no clear D gene. Trimming shortened V by 0 bases and J by 1 base, and 7 bases separated the two germline ends. This CDR3 region has 14 residues. CDR1 and CDR2 (germline): DFQATT, SNEGSKA (reference sequence). The CDR3: CSARESLSNQPQHF. The DNA of the CDR3 is TGCAGTGCTAGAGAAAGTCTGAGCAATCAGCCCCAGCATTTT.

Only a few counts were recorded for this clonotype. J is TRBJ2-7 and V is TRBV9; 8 nucleotides align to TRBD1. Germline CDR1 reads SGDLS; CDR2 reads YYNGEE. Losses at the gene ends were 0 bases for V and 5 bases for J; bases not matched to a gene: 10. The CDR3 totals 16 residues. The CDR3 spells CASSVGAGQANDEQYF. The CDR3 nucleotides are TGTGCCAGCAGCGTAGGGGCGGGACAGGCTAATGACGAGCAGTACTTC.

This clonotype was recorded many times. The genes are TRBV7-3 and TRBJ2-3; 11 bases are shared with TRBD2. The length of the CDR3 is 16 residues. Germline trimming cut 3 bases from V and 6 bases from J; bases unmatched to any gene: 8. Germline CDR1 and CDR2: SGHTA and FQGTGA. The CDR3 coding sequence is TGTGCCAGCAGCTTTCTTAGCGGGGGGGCCTTGGATACGCAGTATTTT. This sequence encodes CASSFLSGGALDTQYF.

This clonotype was recorded a few times. The chain couples TRBV6-5 to TRBJ1-6, with D tentatively TRBD1 (6 bases). CDR3 length: 13 amino acids. Germline CDR1 MNHEY, CDR2 SVGAGI. The V end lost 6 bases, the J end lost 6 bases, and 9 bases lay between the germline ends. The CDR3 region has the DNA TGTGCCAGCAGGATACAGGGTAATTCACCCCTCCACTTT. Amino acid sequence: CASRIQGNSPLHF.

The V call is TRBV20-1, the J call TRBJ2-7, with 10 bases lining up with TRBD1. V dropped 5 bases and J dropped 3; count of bases not matched to a gene: 4. CDR1 and CDR2 (germline): DFQATT, SNEGSKA (reference sequence). The CDR3 is made up of 13 amino acids. CDR3 in DNA: TGCAGTGCTCTCCGGACAGGGGGCTACGAGCAGTACGTC. Protein: CSALRTGGYEQYV.

The V and J genes are TRBV5-4 and TRBJ1-6; D remains unclear. Trimming took off 3 bases at V and 8 bases at J, with 12 bases between the two ends. Germline CDR1 is SGHNT and CDR2 is YYREEE (reference sequence). The CDR3 loop spans 14 amino acids. The CDR3 coding sequence is TGTGCCAGCAGCTCCCCCATGGATCATTCACCCCTCCACTTT. Translation gives CASSSPMDHSPLHF.

The chain carries TRBV6-2 or TRBV6-3 and TRBJ1-2; D gene unclear. The CDR3 spans 11 residues. V was clipped by 2 bases and J by 8 bases, with 6 bases between them. The germline gives CDR1 MNHEY, CDR2 SVGEGT. As DNA, the CDR3 is TGTGCCAGCAGTTACGGCGGCGGCTACACCTTC. The encoded protein is CASSYGGGYTF.

This clonotype was detected a few times. This chain uses TRBV12-3 or TRBV12-4 with TRBJ2-4; the D gene is possibly TRBD1 (6 bases). The CDR3 spans 15 residues. Deletions cut 5 bases from V and 1 base from J, with 12 bases between. The CDR3 DNA is TGTGCCAGCAGTGAACAGGGATCGGCCAAAAACATTCAGTACTTC. Protein: CASSEQGSAKNIQYF.

The sample holds many counts of this clonotype. V is TRBV20-1 and J is TRBJ2-2; 10 bases line up with TRBD2. Germline values: CDR1 DFQATT, CDR2 SNEGSKA (reference sequence). V was pared by 8 bases and J by 4 bases, with 1 base of the junction left unmatched. This CDR3 is built from 12 residues. The CDR3 reads CSSGGATGELFF. The DNA for the CDR3 is TGCAGTAGCGGGGGGGCCACCGGGGAGCTGTTTTTT.